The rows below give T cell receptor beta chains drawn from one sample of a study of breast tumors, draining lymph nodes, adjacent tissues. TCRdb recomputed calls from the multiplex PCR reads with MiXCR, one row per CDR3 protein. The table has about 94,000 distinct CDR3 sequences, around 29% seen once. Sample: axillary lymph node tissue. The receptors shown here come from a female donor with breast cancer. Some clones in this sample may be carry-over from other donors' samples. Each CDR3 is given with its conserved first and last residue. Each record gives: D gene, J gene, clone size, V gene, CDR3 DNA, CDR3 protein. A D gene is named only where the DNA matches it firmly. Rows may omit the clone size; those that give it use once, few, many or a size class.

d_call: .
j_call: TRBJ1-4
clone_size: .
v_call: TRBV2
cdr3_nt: TGTGCCAGCACTCCAAGAGGTGGTCAGCTGCTATTTAATGAAAAACTGTTTTTT
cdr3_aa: CASTPRGGQLLFNEKLFF

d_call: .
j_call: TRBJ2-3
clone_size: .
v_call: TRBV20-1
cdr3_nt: TGCAGTGCTCCCCATGGGACAGATACGCAGTATTTT
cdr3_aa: CSAPHGTDTQYF

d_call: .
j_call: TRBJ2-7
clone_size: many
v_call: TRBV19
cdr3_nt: TGTGCCAGTAGTACAACCAACAGGGTACGTTACTACGAGCAGTACTTC
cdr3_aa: CASSTTNRVRYYEQYF

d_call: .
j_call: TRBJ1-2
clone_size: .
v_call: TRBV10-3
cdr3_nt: TGTGCCATCAGTGTCCCTTTTAGAGTGGCTATATTCTTATGTGCTAACTATGGCTACACCTTC
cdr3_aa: CAISVPFRVAIFLCANYGYTF

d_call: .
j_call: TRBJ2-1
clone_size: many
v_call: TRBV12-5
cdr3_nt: TGTGCTAGTGGTTTGGTACTCTGGGAATCGACTACCCATGAGCAGTTCTTC
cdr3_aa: CASGLVLWESTTHEQFF

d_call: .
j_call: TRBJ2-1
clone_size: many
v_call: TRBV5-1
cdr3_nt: TGCGCCAGCAGCTTGGAAGCTAGCGATGACAATGAGCAGTTCTTC
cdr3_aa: CASSLEASDDNEQFF

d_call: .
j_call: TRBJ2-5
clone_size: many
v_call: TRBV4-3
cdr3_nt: TGCGCCAGCAGCCAAGATCTAGCGCAGGGCGGTAAGACCCAGTACTTC
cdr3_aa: CASSQDLAQGGKTQYF

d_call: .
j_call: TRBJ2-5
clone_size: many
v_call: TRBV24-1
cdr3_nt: TGTGCCACCAGTGCTACCAGAGAGACCCAGTACTTC
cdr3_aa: CATSATRETQYF

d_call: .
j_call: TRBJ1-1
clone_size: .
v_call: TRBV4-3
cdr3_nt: TGCGCCAGCAGCCAAGATTGGGGGGTCACTGAAGCTTTCTTT
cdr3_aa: CASSQDWGVTEAFF

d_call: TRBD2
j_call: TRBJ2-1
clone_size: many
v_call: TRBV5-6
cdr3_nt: TGTGCCAGCAGCTTGACTTTGACTAGCGTCTACAATGAGCAGTTCTTC
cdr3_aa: CASSLTLTSVYNEQFF

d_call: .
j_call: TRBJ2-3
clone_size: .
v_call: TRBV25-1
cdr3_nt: TGTGCCAGCGGTGGGATAGGGGCACTCGCAGATACGCAGTATTTT
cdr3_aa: CASGGIGALADTQYF

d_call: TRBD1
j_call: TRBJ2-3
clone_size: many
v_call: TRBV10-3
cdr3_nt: TGTGCCACCGGGACAGGCCTCTCAGATACGCAGTATTTT
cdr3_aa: CATGTGLSDTQYF

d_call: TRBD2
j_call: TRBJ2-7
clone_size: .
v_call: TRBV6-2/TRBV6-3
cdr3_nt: TGTGCCAGCAGTCACCTAGCGGACTCCTACGAGCAGTACTTC
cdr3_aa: CASSHLADSYEQYF

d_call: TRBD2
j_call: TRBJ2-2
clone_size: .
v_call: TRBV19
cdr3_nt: TGTGCCAGTTCGAAGACTAGCGGGAGGAACACCGGGGAGCTGTTTTTT
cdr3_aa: CASSKTSGRNTGELFF

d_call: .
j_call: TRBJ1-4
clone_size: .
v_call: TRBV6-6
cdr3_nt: TGTGCCAGCAGTTCGGGCGGGGAGAAACTGTTTTTT
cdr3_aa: CASSSGGEKLFF

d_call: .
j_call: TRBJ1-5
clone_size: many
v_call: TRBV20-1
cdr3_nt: TGCAGTGCTAGAGGACAGGGCAATCAGCCCCAGCATTTT
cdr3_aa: CSARGQGNQPQHF

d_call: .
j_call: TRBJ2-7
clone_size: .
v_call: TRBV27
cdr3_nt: TGTTCCAGCAGTTTTATGGGATCCTACGAGCAGTACTTC
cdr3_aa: CSSSFMGSYEQYF

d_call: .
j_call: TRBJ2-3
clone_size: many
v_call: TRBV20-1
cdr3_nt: TGCAGTGCTAGCCCCGGACCACGAAGCACAGATACGCAGTATTTT
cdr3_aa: CSASPGPRSTDTQYF

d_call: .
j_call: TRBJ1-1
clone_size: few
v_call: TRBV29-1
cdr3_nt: TGCAGCGTCCCCCCGGGGCTGAACACTGAAGCTTTCTTT
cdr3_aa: CSVPPGLNTEAFF

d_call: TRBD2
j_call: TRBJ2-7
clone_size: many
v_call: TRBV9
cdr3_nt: TGTGCCAGCAGCGTAGGCGGAGTAACTAGCGGGAGGATGGAGCAGTACTTC
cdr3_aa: CASSVGGVTSGRMEQYF

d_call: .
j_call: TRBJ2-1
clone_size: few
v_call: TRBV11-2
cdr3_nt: TGTGCCAGCAGCTTAGAACCATACACTGAGCAGTTCTTC
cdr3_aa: CASSLEPYTEQFF

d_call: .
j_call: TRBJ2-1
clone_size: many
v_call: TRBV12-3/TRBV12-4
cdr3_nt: TGTGCCAGCAGCCCCAATCCTGTCAATGAGCAGTTCTTC
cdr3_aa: CASSPNPVNEQFF

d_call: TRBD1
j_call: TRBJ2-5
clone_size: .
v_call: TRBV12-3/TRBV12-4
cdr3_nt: TGTGCCAGCACTCGGGACAGGGGCACGGAGACCCAGTACTTC
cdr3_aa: CASTRDRGTETQYF